This is a list of T cell receptor beta chains from one sample in a study of cytomegalovirus exposure and HLA in healthy donors. The table came from immunoSEQ multiplex PCR; TCRdb's copy has only in-frame clones and leaves some out. Of about 110,000 clones listed, approximately 79% are singletons. Material for sequencing was PBMCs. The receptor source for this set is a man aged 25-45 years in good health and CMV-seropositive. Both conserved end residues are part of each CDR3. The D gene is left open where the match is weak. Size values are once, few and many counts, or a class for expanded clones, and some rows have none.

J,D,V,size,DNA,CDR3
TRBJ2-7,TRBD1,TRBV19,.,TGTGCCAGTAGTCCGGGACAGGGGGCCTACGAGCAGTACTTC,CASSPGQGAYEQYF
TRBJ1-3,.,TRBV19,.,TGTGCCAGTAGTCCCTCGGTGGAGCCTAGCTCTGGAAACACCATATATTTT,CASSPSVEPSSGNTIYF
TRBJ1-6,.,TRBV2,once,TGTGCCAGCAGTCCTCAGCGGAATTCACCCCTCCACTTT,CASSPQRNSPLHF
TRBJ1-5,.,TRBV5-6,.,TGTGCCAGCAGCCGCTTGGCGGGTTATAGCAATCAGCCCCAGCATTTT,CASSRLAGYSNQPQHF
TRBJ2-7,TRBD1,TRBV6-5,few,TGTGCCAGCAGTCGGGACAGGGGGTACGAGCAGTACTTC,CASSRDRGYEQYF
TRBJ2-7,TRBD1,TRBV5-1,.,TGCGCCAGCAGCTGGACTCAGGGGGCCTACGAGCAGTACTTC,CASSWTQGAYEQYF
TRBJ1-1,.,TRBV29-1,.,TGCAGCGTTGTCGGGAACACTGAAGCTTTCTTT,CSVVGNTEAFF
TRBJ2-3,.,TRBV13,.,TGTGCCAGCAGCTTAGGGAGGGGGACGCAGTATTTT,CASSLGRGTQYF
TRBJ2-3,.,TRBV6-5,.,TGTGCCAGCAGTCGTACGGGAGTTGATACGCAGTATTTT,CASSRTGVDTQYF
TRBJ2-7,.,TRBV28,.,TGTGCCAGCAACGATCAGGGTTACGAGCAGTACTTC,CASNDQGYEQYF
TRBJ2-3,.,TRBV6-6,.,TGTGCCAGCGAAAGGGGGGGGAGTCAATCTGGAGATACGCAGTATTTT,CASERGGSQSGDTQYF
TRBJ2-1,.,TRBV9,.,TGTGCCAGCAGCGCGACGGACTTTCCCTACAATGAGCAGTTCTTC,CASSATDFPYNEQFF
TRBJ2-5,.,TRBV27,.,TGTGCCAGCAGGGGGGATTCAGGGGTTGGGACGGAGACCCAGTACTTC,CASRGDSGVGTETQYF
TRBJ2-2,TRBD2,TRBV14,.,TGTGCCAGCAGCCAAGCGGCTAGCGGTTACCTTACGAACACCGGGGAGCTGTTTTTT,CASSQAASGYLTNTGELFF
TRBJ2-7,.,TRBV2,.,TGTGCCAGCAAGATTCAACCCCCCTACGAGCAGTACTTC,CASKIQPPYEQYF
TRBJ1-2,.,TRBV5-1,.,TGCGCCAGCAGCTCAGGGAACTATGGCTACACCTTC,CASSSGNYGYTF
TRBJ2-7,.,TRBV7-2,.,TGTGCCAGCAGCTTAGGTCGGGTAGGTGGAGAGCAGTACTTC,CASSLGRVGGEQYF
TRBJ1-2,.,TRBV30,.,TGTGCCTGGAACGGGGGGGACGCACTTGGCTACACCTTC,CAWNGGDALGYTF
TRBJ1-6,.,TRBV6-5,.,TGTGCCAGCAATAAGGGGTTGGCCAATTCACCCCTCCACTTT,CASNKGLANSPLHF
TRBJ2-1,.,TRBV7-2,.,TGTGCCAGCAGCTGGGGCCCTCCAAACTCCTACAATGAGCAGTTCTTC,CASSWGPPNSYNEQFF
TRBJ2-7,.,TRBV19,.,TGTGCCAGTAGTAACGGCGACAGTTACGAGCAGTACTTC,CASSNGDSYEQYF
TRBJ1-1,.,TRBV6-5,.,TGTGCCAGCAGAACACAGGGTAGGGTGAACACTGAAGCTTTCTTT,CASRTQGRVNTEAFF
TRBJ1-1,.,TRBV6-1,few,TGTGCCAGCAGTTTACAGACGGTGAACACTGAAGCTTTCTTT,CASSLQTVNTEAFF
TRBJ2-5,.,TRBV6-5,.,TGTGCCAGCAGCAGGAGTGAGGGACAAGAGACCCAGTACTTC,CASSRSEGQETQYF
TRBJ2-7,TRBD2,TRBV7-9,.,TGTTCCAGCAGCTTATTTGTGACTAGCGGGGGAGACTACGAGCAGTACTTC,CSSSLFVTSGGDYEQYF
TRBJ2-3,.,TRBV7-8,.,TGTGCCAGCAGCTTGGCCCTGACGGGAAAATTCCCAGATACGCAGTATTTT,CASSLALTGKFPDTQYF
TRBJ2-5,.,TRBV6-5,.,TGTGCCAGCAGTCGGACACGGATGGGAGAGACCCAGTACTTC,CASSRTRMGETQYF
TRBJ2-7,.,TRBV15,.,TGTGCCACCAGCAGGGCCGGACACCCCGAGGCCGAGCAGTACTTC,CATSRAGHPEAEQYF
TRBJ1-4,.,TRBV19,few,TGTGCCAGTAGTATACTGACAGGTCAACGCGAGGGAAAACTGTTTTTT,CASSILTGQREGKLFF
TRBJ2-7,TRBD1,TRBV10-3,.,TGTGCCATCAGTGAGTCAGGAGGACAGGGCTACGAGCAGTACTTC,CAISESGGQGYEQYF
TRBJ1-2,.,TRBV28,once,TGTGCCAGCGGGAGGGGGGAAGATGGCTACACCTTC,CASGRGEDGYTF
TRBJ2-3,TRBD2,TRBV7-2,.,TGTGCCAGCAGCTTAGATCGGACTAGCGGGGGGGGTGCAGATACGCAGTATTTT,CASSLDRTSGGGADTQYF
TRBJ2-3,.,TRBV7-3,.,TGTGCCAGCAGCTTAACGTATCCAGATACGCAGTATTTT,CASSLTYPDTQYF